Each of the 27 T cell receptor beta chains below was sequenced from the same sample in a study of blood T cell repertoires in COVID-19. Here immunoSEQ multiplex PCR was the method, and the copy in TCRdb shows in-frame clones only, minus some. Among 40,000 to 55,000 clones listed, about 82% were seen once. The source material was peripheral blood. The receptors were sampled from a human donor in a cohort sampled during active COVID-19.

The V call is TRBV4-2, the J call TRBJ1-2, with 10 bases aligning to TRBD1. Germline V gene lookup returns CDR1 LGHNA and CDR2 YNFKEQ. The junction had 1 base not matched to a gene; V was cut back by 0 bases and J by 3 bases. This CDR3 is 15 amino acids long. As DNA, the CDR3 is TGTGCCAGCAGCCAAGAGACAGGGGGCTACTATGGCTACACCTTC. The encoded protein is CASSQETGGYYGYTF.

This chain connects TRBV19 to TRBJ2-6; D possibly corresponds to TRBD2 (5 bases). Germline CDR1 LNHDA, CDR2 SQIVND (reference sequence). The V and J ends lost 10 bases and 0 bases respectively, with 10 bases between them. CDR3 length equals 14 residues. CDR3 in amino acids: CATRGNSGANVLTF. As DNA, the CDR3 is TGTGCCACACGGGGAAACTCTGGGGCCAACGTCCTGACTTTC. The variable domain in full, completed from reference TRBV19 and TRBJ2-6, reads DGGITQSPKYLFRKEGQNVTLSCEQNLNHDAMYWYRQDPGQGLRLIYYSQIVNDFQKGDIAEGYSVSREKKESFPLTVTSAQKNPTAFYLCATRGNSGANVLTFGAGSRLTVL.

This clone was seen more than once but under ten times. This chain connects TRBV5-1 to TRBJ2-7; 13 nucleotides match TRBD2. Germline CDR1 and CDR2: SGHRS and YFSETQ. The CDR3 runs to 17 residues. The V and J ends lost 7 bases and 1 base, in that order; junction bases with no gene match: 11. The CDR3 nucleotides read TGCGCCAGCCGGACTAGCGGGAGTATCTCACGATCCTACGAGCAGTACTTC. Encoded protein: CASRTSGSISRSYEQYF.

The chain uses TRBV5-6 and TRBJ2-5, with D possibly matching TRBD2 (6 bases). This CDR3 region has 16 residues. Per germline, CDR1 SGHDT and CDR2 YYEEEE. Trimming shortened V by 0 bases and J by 4 bases, and 16 bases separated the two germline ends. The CDR3 DNA is TGTGCCAGCAGCTTGGCGGGGAGGAACAGTTTAGAGACCCAGTACTTC. Translating it yields CASSLAGRNSLETQYF.

The rearrangement joins TRBV9 to TRBJ2-5, with 10 nucleotides matching TRBD1. J was trimmed by 5 bases and V by 3 bases; bases with no gene match: 7. Germline assignment: CDR1 SGDLS and CDR2 YYNGEE. This CDR3 is 15 amino acids long. The CDR3 spells CASSGQDRGRETQYF. Here the CDR3 DNA reads TGTGCCAGCAGCGGTCAAGACAGGGGGCGTGAGACCCAGTACTTC.

This chain uses TRBV10-3 with TRBJ1-1; D unclear. V was pared by 6 bases and J by 4 bases, with 15 bases between. Germline CDR1 and CDR2: ENHRY and SYGVKD. This CDR3 spans 14 amino acids. The CDR3 nucleotides read TGTGCCATCAGGAAGACACCCGAGGGCACTGAAGCTTTCTTT. Its protein is CAIRKTPEGTEAFF.

Concerning this clone: Germline is not matched at one junction end, which may reflect a read error. The rearrangement joins TRBV18 to TRBJ2-5, with TRBD1 matching 11 bases. The germline CDR1 and CDR2 sequences are KGHSH and LQKENI. The CDR3 contains 13 residues. The CDR3 DNA follows: TGTGCCAGCTCAGGACAGGGGGCCTCTACCGTCGACTTC. It is translated as CASSGQGASTVDF.

V usage is TRBV7-9 and J usage is TRBJ2-7; 8 nucleotides match TRBD2. The V gene end was trimmed by 6 bases and the J gene end by 0 bases; junction bases not matched to a gene: 7. Germline lookup yields CDR1 SEHNR and CDR2 FQNEAQ (reference sequence). The CDR3 totals 15 residues. CDR3 in amino acids: CASSRAGESSYEQYF. CDR3 coding DNA: TGTGCCAGCAGTCGAGCGGGAGAATCCTCCTACGAGCAGTACTTC.

The chain has TRBV5-1 and TRBJ2-7; a possible D gene is TRBD2 (6 bases). V was clipped by 5 bases and J by 0 bases, with 15 bases between them. CDR1 is SGHRS and CDR2 is YFSETQ in the germline V gene. The CDR3 contains 15 residues. The CDR3 coding sequence is TGCGCCAGCAGTTATCTCCAGGGAGGCTCCTACGAGCAGTACTTC. It encodes CASSYLQGGSYEQYF.

The V call is TRBV5-1, the J call TRBJ1-4, with TRBD1 matching 7 bases. The CDR3 consists of 14 residues. Germline V CDR1 and CDR2: SGHRS, YFSETQ. V was pared by 3 bases and J by 8 bases, with 7 bases of the junction left unmatched. CDR3 DNA: TGCGCCAGCAGCTCCGGGACAGCCAGCGAAAAACTGTTTTTT. Its translation is CASSSGTASEKLFF.

V usage is TRBV27 and J usage is TRBJ1-5; D is undetermined. The germline CDR1 and CDR2 sequences are MNHEY and SMNVEV (reference sequence). Trimming cost V 2 bases and J 1 base, with 6 bases left between them. CDR3 length: 14 amino acids. CDR3 sequence: CASSLKSSNQPQHF. CDR3 nucleotide sequence: TGTGCCAGCAGTTTAAAATCGAGCAATCAGCCCCAGCATTTT.

The chain has TRBV18 and TRBJ2-1, with D possibly matching TRBD2 (6 bases). The V end lost 5 bases, the J end lost 0 bases, and 11 bases lay between the germline ends. Germline values: CDR1 KGHSH, CDR2 LQKENI. This CDR3 has 15 residues. The CDR3 region is CASSSSERSYNEQFF. In DNA form, the CDR3 reads TGTGCCAGCTCATCTAGCGAACGCTCCTACAATGAGCAGTTCTTC. Combining the CDR3 with reference TRBV18 and TRBJ2-1 gives the whole variable domain NAGVMQNPRHLVRRRGQEARLRCSPMKGHSHVYWYRQLPEEGLKFMVYLQKENIIDESGMPKERFSAEFPKEGPSILRIQQVVRGDSAAYFCASSSSERSYNEQFFGPGTRLTVL.

This rearrangement joins TRBV27 to TRBJ2-7; 9 nucleotides line up with TRBD1. Unmatched junction bases numbered 5, after V lost 6 bases and J lost 2 bases. CDR1 and CDR2 (germline): MNHEY, SMNVEV (reference sequence). CDR3 length equals 14 residues. The chain's CDR3 is CASRFGDRAYEQYF. For the CDR3, the DNA is TGTGCCAGCAGATTTGGGGACAGGGCCTACGAGCAGTACTTC.

The chain couples TRBV6-8 to TRBJ2-1; 12 positions agree with TRBD2. J gave up 4 bases and V 0 bases, and 19 bases lay outside the gene matches. The CDR3 covers 22 residues. CDR1 is MNHGY, CDR2 SAAAGT, per germline. The CDR3 sequence: CASSYSRKTSGRHRQPYNEQFF. The CDR3 region has the DNA TGTGCCAGCAGTTACTCGCGTAAGACTAGCGGGAGACACCGCCAACCGTACAATGAGCAGTTCTTC.

This rearrangement joins TRBV5-1 to TRBJ1-3, with D tentatively TRBD1 (6 bases). Germline V gene lookup returns CDR1 SGHRS and CDR2 YFSETQ. The CDR3 length is 19 residues. V shed 5 bases and J shed 0 bases, with 24 bases lying between them. The CDR3, as DNA: TGCGCCAGCAGTAACGGCCAAGGGCACGCGGGGGCCTCTGGAAACACCATATATTTT. Translation gives CASSNGQGHAGASGNTIYF.

This clone has just a few counts. The V and J genes are TRBV7-9 and TRBJ2-2; no clear D. V lost 4 bases and J 2 bases, leaving 11 bases between the germline ends. Germline V gene lookup returns CDR1 SEHNR and CDR2 FQNEAQ (reference sequence). This CDR3 spans 15 amino acids. DNA of the CDR3: TGTGCCAGCAGCTCCCAAGACACCAACACCGGGGAGCTGTTTTTT. This codes for CASSSQDTNTGELFF. Drawing the rest from reference TRBV7-9 and TRBJ2-2, the complete variable domain is DTGVSQNPRHKITKRGQNVTFRCDPISEHNRLYWYRQTLGQGPEFLTYFQNEAQLEKSRLLSDRFSAERPKGSFSTLEIQRTEQGDSAMYLCASSSQDTNTGELFFGEGSRLTVL.

As DNA, the CDR3 is TGCAGCGTTGAAGTAAGTTCAGGTGCCGCCGAGCAGTACTTC. Protein: CSVEVSSGAAEQYF. The chain carries TRBV29-1 and TRBJ2-7; D ambiguous. From germline, CDR1 is SQVTM and CDR2 ANQGSEA. Between the trimmed V and J ends, which lost 1 base and 6 bases, there was a span of 16 bases. The CDR3 has 14 residues.

The gene calls are TRBV4-1 and TRBJ2-1; tentative D call: TRBD1 (5 bases). The V and J ends lost 0 bases and 4 bases respectively, with 13 bases between them. The CDR3 covers 16 residues. Germline CDR1 reads MGHRA; CDR2 reads YSYEKL. CDR3 DNA sequence: TGCGCCAGCAGCCAAGAGGCAGGGCCTCCATACAATGAGCAGTTCTTC. Translated, it gives CASSQEAGPPYNEQFF.

The chain has TRBV4-2 and TRBJ2-1; 11 positions match TRBD2. Germline V gene data show CDR1 as LGHNA and CDR2 as YNFKEQ. The CDR3 consists of 18 residues. The V and J ends lost 0 bases and 6 bases, in that order; junction bases with no gene match: 10. In DNA form, the CDR3 reads TGTGCCAGCAGCCAAGAAAGGGCACTAGCGGGAGACAGCAATGAGCAGTTCTTC. Residues: CASSQERALAGDSNEQFF.

The rearrangement joins TRBV27 to TRBJ2-7, with D tentatively TRBD1 (6 bases). This CDR3 region has 14 residues. V was shortened by 5 bases and J by 4 bases, with 15 bases between the two germline ends. Germline CDR1 MNHEY, CDR2 SMNVEV (reference sequence). CDR3 coding DNA: TGTGCCAGCAGTCCCCCAGGGACAACGTACGAGCAGTACTTC. Protein sequence: CASSPPGTTYEQYF.

This clone has only a few counts. The chain employs TRBV5-1 and TRBJ2-7, with D hard to call. This CDR3 spans 14 amino acids. The germline gives CDR1 SGHRS, CDR2 YFSETQ. The ends were cut back, 4 bases at V and 2 bases at J, with 13 bases in the middle. CDR3 sequence (DNA): TGCGCCAGCAGCGACCGGGTTTCCGCCTACGAGCAGTACTTC. This translates into CASSDRVSAYEQYF.

The V gene is TRBV9, the J gene TRBJ2-1; D may be TRBD1 (8 bases). CDR1 is SGDLS and CDR2 is YYNGEE in the germline V gene. This CDR3 comprises 14 residues. V was shortened by 6 bases and J by 7 bases, with 17 bases between the two germline ends. The CDR3 DNA reads as TGTGCCAGCACGGGGAACAGGGGGGGAAATGAGCAGTTCTTC. Its protein product is CASTGNRGGNEQFF.

The genes are TRBV7-9 and TRBJ2-5, with 7 positions matching TRBD2. The germline V gene has CDR1 SEHNR and CDR2 FQNEAQ (reference sequence). Trimming at V came to 2 bases and at J to 3 bases, leaving 3 bases not matched to a gene. The CDR3 totals 14 residues. This chain's CDR3 is CASSLWAGEETQYF. CDR3 sequence (DNA): TGTGCCAGCAGCTTATGGGCGGGAGAAGAGACCCAGTACTTC.

This clone was counted a single time. The V call is TRBV18, the J call TRBJ1-5; 7 nucleotides line up with TRBD1. Germline V gene data show CDR1 as KGHSH and CDR2 as LQKENI. V shed 2 bases and J 4 bases; nucleotides not matched to a gene: 5. This CDR3 comprises 15 residues. The CDR3: CASSPGDRANQPQHF. The CDR3, as DNA: TGTGCCAGCTCACCAGGAGACAGGGCGAATCAGCCCCAGCATTTT.

The chain recombines TRBV7-9 with TRBJ1-2, with TRBD1 identical over 8 bases. Germline CDR1 and CDR2: SEHNR and FQNEAQ (reference sequence). The V and J ends lost 1 base and 7 bases, in that order; junction bases with no gene match: 5. This CDR3 comprises 14 residues. This CDR3 reads CASSLVGQGGGYTF. CDR3 coding DNA: TGTGCCAGCAGCTTAGTTGGACAGGGAGGTGGCTACACCTTC.

The chain uses TRBV7-2 and TRBJ1-1; TRBD1 is a possible D gene (5 bases). Germline CDR1 reads SGHTA; CDR2 reads FQGNSA. V was shortened by 2 bases and J by 4 bases, with 11 bases between the two germline ends. The CDR3 length is 14 residues. CDR3 sequence (DNA): TGTGCCAGCAGCTTAATGGGTGACAGCACTGAAGCTTTCTTT. It encodes CASSLMGDSTEAFF.

V and J are TRBV29-1 and TRBJ2-7, with D perhaps TRBD1 (5 bases). The V gene lost 7 bases and the J gene lost 0 bases, with 16 bases spanning the gap. Per the germline V gene, CDR1 is SQVTM and CDR2 is ANQGSEA. The CDR3 has 14 amino acids. The CDR3 reads CSALQQGGSYEQYF. The CDR3 DNA follows: TGCAGCGCCCTACAGCAGGGCGGCTCCTACGAGCAGTACTTC.